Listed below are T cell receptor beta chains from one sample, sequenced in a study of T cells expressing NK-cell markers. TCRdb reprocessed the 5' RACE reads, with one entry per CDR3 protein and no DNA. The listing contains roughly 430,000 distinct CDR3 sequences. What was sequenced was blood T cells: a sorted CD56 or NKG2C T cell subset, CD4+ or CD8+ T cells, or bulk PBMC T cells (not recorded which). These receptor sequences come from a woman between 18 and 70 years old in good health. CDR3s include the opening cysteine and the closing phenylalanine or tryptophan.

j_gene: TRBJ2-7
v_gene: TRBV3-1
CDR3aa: CASTPRILGYEQYF

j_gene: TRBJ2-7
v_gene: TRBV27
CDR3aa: CASRLPSGRALYEQYF

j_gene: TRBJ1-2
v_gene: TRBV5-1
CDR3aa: CASSQDTGHYGYTF

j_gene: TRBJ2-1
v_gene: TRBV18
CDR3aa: CASSPIGPDRTGNEQFF

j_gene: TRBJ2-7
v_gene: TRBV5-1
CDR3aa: CASSSRRGGDEQYF

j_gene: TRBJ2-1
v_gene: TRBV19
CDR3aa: CASSIGSRHHEQFF

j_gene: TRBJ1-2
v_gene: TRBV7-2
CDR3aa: CASTLTTGHTF

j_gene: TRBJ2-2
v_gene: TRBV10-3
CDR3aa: CAISETSGFTGELFF

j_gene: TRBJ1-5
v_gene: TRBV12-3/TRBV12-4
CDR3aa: CASSQGIGQPQHF

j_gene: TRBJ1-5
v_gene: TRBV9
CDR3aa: CASSGDRLNQPQHF

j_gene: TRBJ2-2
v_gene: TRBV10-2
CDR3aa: CASRPRDRTYTGELFF

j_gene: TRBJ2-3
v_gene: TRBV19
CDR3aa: CASVPAGPGPSTDTQYF

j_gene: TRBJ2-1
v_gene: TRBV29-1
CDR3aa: CSVDAGTGFRNEQFF

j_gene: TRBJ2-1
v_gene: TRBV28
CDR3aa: CASTEASGNNEQFF

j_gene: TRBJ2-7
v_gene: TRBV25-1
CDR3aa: CASKAASSYEQYF

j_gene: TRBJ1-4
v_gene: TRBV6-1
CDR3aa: CASSNQGAGEKLFF

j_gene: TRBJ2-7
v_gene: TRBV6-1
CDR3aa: CASTPQGYLDEQYF

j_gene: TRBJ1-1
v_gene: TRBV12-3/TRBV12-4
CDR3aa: CASSYIIGGLATEAFF

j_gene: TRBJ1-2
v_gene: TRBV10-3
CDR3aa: CATNLGRDGYTF

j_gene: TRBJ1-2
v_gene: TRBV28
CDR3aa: CASSSPQEDGYTF

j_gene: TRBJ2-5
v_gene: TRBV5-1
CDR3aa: CASSRAGEETQYF

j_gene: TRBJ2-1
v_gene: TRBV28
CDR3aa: CASSSGTSGTDEQFF

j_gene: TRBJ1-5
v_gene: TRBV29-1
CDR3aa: CSARTGEGYNQPQHF

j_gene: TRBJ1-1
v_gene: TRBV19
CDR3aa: CASQITTGGNTEAFF

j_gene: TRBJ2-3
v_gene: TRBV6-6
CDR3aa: CAGSLGTDTQYF

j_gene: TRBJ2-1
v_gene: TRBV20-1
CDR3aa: CSARLAGARSSYNEQFF

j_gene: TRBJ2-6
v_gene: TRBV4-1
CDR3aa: CASSQGEGSGANVLTF

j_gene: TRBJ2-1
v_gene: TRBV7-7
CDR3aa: CASSLGGETYNEQFF

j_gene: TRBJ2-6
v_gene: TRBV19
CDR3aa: CASSTRTGAGANVLTF

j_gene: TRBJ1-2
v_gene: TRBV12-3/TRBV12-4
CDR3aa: CASSFGQGGGYTF

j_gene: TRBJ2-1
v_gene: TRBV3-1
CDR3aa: CASSPSGIEQFF

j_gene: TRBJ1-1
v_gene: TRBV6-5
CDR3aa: CASSYLGLTEAFF

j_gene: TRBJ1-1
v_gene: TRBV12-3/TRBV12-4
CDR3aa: CATGGWNTEAFF

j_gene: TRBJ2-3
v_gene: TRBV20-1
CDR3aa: CSADLAGVTTDTQYF

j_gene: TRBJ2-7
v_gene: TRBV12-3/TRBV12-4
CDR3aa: CASSFQVGAPSEQYF

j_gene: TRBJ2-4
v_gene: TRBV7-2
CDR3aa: CASSLLTVSNIQYF

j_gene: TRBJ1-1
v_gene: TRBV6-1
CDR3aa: CASSERHQNTEAFF

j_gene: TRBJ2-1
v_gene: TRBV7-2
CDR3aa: CASSLQAGSNEQFF

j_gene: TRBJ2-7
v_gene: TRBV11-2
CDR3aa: CASSLTQGGTGAYEQYF

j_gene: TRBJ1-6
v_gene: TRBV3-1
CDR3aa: CASSQPTGGGRNSPLHF

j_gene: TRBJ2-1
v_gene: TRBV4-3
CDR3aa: CASSQAGVANEQFF

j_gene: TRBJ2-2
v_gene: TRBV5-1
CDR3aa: CASSFGSAGELFF

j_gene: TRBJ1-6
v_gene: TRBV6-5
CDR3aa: CASSYADARENSPLHF

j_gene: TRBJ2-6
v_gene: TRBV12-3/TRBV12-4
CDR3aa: CASRSPGQAAGANVLTF

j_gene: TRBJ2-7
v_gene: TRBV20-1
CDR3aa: CSAKGQGAGEQYF